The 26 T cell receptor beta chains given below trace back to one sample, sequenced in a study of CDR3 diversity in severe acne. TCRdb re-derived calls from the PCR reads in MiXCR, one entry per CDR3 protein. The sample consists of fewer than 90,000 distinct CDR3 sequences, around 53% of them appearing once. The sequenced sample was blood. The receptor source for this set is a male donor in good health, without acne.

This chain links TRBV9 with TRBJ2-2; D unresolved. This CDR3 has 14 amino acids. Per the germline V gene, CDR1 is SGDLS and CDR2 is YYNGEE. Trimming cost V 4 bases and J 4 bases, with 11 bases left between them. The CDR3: CASSQKGTTGELFF. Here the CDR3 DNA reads TGTGCCAGCAGCCAAAAAGGAACCACCGGGGAGCTGTTTTTT.

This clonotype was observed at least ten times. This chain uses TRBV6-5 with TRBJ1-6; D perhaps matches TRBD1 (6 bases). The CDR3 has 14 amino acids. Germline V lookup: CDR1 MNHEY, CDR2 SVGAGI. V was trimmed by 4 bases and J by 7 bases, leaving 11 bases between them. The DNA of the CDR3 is TGTGCCAGCAGTTTGCAGGGGCCCAATTCACCCCTCCACTTT. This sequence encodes CASSLQGPNSPLHF.

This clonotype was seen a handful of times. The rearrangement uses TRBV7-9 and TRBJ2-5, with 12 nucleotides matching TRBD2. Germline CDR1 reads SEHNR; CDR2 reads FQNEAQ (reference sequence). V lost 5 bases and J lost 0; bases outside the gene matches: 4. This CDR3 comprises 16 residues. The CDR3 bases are TGTGCCAGCAGCCCAACTAGCGGGGGGTACCAAGAGACCCAGTACTTC. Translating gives CASSPTSGGYQETQYF.

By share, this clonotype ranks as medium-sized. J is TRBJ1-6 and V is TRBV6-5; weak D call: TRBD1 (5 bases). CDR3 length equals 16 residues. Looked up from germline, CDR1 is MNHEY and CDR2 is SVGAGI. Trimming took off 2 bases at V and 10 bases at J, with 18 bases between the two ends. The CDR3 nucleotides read TGTGCCAGCAGTTACAGCGACACAGGCTCGAGGTCACCCCTCCACTTT. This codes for CASSYSDTGSRSPLHF.

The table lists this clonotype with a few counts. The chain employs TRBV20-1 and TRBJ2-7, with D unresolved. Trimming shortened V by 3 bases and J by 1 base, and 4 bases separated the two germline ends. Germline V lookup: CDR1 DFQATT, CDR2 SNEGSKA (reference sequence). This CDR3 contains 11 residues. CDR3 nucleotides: TGCAGTGCTAGCGGGTCCTACGAGCAGTACTTC. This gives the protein CSASGSYEQYF.

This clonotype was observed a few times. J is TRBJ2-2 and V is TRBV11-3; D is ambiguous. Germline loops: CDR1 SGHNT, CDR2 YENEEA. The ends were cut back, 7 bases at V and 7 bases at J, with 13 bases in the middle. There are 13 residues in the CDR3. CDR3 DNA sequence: TGTGCCAGCACCCCGGGCCCTCACGGGGAGCTGTTTTTT. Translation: CASTPGPHGELFF.

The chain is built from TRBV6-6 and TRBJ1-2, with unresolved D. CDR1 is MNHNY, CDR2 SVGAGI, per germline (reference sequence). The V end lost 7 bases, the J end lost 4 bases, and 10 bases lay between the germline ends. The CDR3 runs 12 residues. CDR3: CASTDPIYGYTF. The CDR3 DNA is TGTGCCAGCACCGACCCGATCTATGGCTACACCTTC.

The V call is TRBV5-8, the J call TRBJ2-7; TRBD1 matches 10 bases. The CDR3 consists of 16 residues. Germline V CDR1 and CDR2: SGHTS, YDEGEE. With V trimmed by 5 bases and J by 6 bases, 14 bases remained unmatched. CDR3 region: CASSSPGQGGQGEQYF. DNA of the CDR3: TGTGCCAGCAGTAGCCCCGGACAGGGGGGGCAGGGCGAGCAGTACTTC.

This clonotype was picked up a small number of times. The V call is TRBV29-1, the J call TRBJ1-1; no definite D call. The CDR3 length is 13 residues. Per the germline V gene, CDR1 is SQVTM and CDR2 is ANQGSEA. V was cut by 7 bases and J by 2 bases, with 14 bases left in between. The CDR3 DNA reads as TGCAGCGGTACACAGCAACTTAACACTGAAGCTTTCTTT. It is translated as CSGTQQLNTEAFF.

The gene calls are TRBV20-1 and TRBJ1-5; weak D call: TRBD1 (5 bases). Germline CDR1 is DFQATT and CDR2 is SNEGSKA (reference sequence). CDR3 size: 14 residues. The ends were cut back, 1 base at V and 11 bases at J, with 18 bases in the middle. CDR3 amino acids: CSARVVGGIETQHF. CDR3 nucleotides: TGCAGTGCTAGAGTTGTGGGGGGGATAGAGACCCAGCATTTT.

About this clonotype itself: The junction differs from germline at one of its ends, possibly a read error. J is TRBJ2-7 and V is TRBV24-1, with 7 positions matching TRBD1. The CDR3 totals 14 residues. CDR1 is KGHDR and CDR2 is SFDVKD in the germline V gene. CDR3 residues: CASSYTRDSYEQYF. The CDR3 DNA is TGTGCCAGCAGTTACACCCGGGACAGCTACGAGCAGTACTTC.

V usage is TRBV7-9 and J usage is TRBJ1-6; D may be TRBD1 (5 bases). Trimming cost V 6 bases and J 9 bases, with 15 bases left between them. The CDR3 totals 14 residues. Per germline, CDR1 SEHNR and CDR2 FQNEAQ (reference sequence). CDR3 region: CASSLRQGTSPLHF. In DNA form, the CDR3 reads TGTGCCAGCAGTTTACGGCAGGGAACTTCACCCCTCCACTTT.

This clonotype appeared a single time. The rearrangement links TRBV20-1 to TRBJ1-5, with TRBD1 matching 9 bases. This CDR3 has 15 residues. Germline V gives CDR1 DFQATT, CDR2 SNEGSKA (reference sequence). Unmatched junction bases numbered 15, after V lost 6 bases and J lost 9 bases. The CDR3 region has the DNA TGCAGTGCACTGGGACAGGGAAGAGGCATTGGGCCCCAGCATTTT. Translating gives CSALGQGRGIGPQHF.

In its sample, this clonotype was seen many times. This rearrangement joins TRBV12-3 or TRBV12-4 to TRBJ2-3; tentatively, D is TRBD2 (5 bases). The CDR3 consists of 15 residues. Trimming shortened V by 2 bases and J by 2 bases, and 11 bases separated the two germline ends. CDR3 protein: CASSLLGGYTDTQYF. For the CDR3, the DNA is TGTGCCAGCAGTTTACTCGGAGGTTACACAGATACGCAGTATTTT.

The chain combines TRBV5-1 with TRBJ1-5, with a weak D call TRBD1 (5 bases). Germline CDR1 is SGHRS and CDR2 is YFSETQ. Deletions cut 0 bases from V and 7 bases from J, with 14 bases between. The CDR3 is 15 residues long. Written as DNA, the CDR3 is TGCGCCAGCAGCTTGGGCCCGCAACAGGACCAGCCCCAGCATTTT. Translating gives CASSLGPQQDQPQHF. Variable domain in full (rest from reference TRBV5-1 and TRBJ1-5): KAGVTQTPRYLIKTRGQQVTLSCSPISGHRSVSWYQQTPGQGLQFLFEYFSETQRNKGNFPGRFSGRQFSNSRSEMNVSTLELGDSALYLCASSLGPQQDQPQHFGDGTRLSIL.

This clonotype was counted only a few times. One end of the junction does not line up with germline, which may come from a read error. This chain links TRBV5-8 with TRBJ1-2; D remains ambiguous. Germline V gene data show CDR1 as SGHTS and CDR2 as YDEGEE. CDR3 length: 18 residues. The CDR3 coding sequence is TGTGCCAGCAGCGATTGCGGACTTACCGTTTCGGCCAGTACTAATTATGGCTTC. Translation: CASSDCGLTVSASTNYGF. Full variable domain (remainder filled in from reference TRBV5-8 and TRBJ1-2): EAGVTQSPTHLIKTRGQQATLRCSPISGHTSVYWYQQALGLGLQFLLWYDEGEERNRGNFPPRFSGRQFPNYSSELNVNALELEDSALYLCASSDCGLTVSASTNYGFGSGTRLTVV.

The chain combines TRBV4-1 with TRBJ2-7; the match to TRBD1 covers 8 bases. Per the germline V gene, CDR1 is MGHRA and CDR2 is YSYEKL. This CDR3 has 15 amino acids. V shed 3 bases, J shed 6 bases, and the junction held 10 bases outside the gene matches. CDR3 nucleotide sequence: TGCGCCAGCAGCCATCCATCCGGGACAGGAGGCGAGCAGTACTTC. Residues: CASSHPSGTGGEQYF.

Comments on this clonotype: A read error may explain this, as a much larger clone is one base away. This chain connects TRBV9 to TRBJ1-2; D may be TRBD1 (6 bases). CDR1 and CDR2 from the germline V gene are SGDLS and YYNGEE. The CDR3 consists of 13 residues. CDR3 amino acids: CASSGTISPGHTF. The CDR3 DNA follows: TGTGCCAGCTCCGGGACAATTAGTCCTGGCCACACCTTC.

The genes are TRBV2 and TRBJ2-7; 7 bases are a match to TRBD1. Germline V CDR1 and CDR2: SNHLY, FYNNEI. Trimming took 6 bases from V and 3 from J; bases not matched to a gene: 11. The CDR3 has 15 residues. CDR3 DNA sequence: TGTGCCAGCAGCCAAGGGGACAGACCTAACTACGAGCAGTACTTC. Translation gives CASSQGDRPNYEQYF.

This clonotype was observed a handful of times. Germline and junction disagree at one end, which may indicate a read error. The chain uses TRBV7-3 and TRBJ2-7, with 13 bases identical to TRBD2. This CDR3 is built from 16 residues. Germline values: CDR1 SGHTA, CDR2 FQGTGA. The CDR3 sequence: CAGSHGTSGTTYEQYF. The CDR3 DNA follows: TGCGCCGGCAGCCACGGGACTAGCGGGACTACCTACGAGCAGTACTTC. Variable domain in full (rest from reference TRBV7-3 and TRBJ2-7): GAGVSQTPSNKVTEKGKYVELRCDPISGHTALYWYRQSLGQGPEFLIYFQGTGAADDSGLPNDRFFAVRPEGSVSTLKIQRTERGDSAVYLCAGSHGTSGTTYEQYFGPGTRLTVT.

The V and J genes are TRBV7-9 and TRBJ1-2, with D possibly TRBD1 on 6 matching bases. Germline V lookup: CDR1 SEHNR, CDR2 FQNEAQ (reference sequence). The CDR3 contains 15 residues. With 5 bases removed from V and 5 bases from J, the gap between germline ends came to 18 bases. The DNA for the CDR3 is TGTGCCAGCAGCCGAGGGGTCTCAGGGGAGTATGGCTACACCTTC. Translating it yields CASSRGVSGEYGYTF.

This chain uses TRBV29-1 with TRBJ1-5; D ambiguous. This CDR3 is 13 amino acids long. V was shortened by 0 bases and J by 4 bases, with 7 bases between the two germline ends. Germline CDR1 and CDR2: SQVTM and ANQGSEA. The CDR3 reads CSVEETENQPQHF. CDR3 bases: TGCAGCGTTGAAGAGACCGAGAATCAGCCCCAGCATTTT.

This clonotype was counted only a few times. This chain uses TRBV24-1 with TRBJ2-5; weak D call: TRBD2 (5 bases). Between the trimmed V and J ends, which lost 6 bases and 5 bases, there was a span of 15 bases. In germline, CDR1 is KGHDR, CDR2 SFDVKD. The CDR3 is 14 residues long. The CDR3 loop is CATSSSGVGETQYF. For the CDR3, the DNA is TGTGCCACCAGTTCGAGCGGAGTAGGGGAGACCCAGTACTTC.

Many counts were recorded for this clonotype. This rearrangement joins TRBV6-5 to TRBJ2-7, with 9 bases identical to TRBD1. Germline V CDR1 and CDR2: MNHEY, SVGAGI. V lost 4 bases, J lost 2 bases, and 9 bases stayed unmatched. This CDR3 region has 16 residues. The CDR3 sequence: CASSFPSDRGTYEQYF. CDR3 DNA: TGTGCCAGCAGTTTCCCGTCGGACAGGGGCACCTACGAGCAGTACTTC.

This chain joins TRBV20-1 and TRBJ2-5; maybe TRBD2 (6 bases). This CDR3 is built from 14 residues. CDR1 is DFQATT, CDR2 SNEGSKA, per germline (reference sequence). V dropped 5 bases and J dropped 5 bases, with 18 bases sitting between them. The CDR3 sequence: CSAPPWGRTETQYF. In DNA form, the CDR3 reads TGCAGTGCTCCCCCATGGGGGAGGACGGAGACCCAGTACTTC.

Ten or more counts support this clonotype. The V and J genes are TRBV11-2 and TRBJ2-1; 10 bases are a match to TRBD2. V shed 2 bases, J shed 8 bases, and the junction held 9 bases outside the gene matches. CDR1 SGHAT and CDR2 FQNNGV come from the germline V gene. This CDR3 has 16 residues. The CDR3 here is CASSLPPAGGRHEQFF. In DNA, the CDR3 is TGTGCCAGCAGCTTACCTCCAGCGGGAGGGCGGCATGAGCAGTTCTTC.